This T cell receptor beta chain was captured by sequencing in a study of T cells in women clearing cervical HPV infection (dated by TCRdb to about 2018). With respect to the entire study: The cases were 25 to 30 women with histologically confirmed HPV16-related CIN3 or worse, and 2 of those women had invasive cancers. Five blinded duplicates per group were added as quality controls, so that approximately 60 samples were obtained: 50 or so participants and some 10 replicates. Among cases, blood sampling came a median of approximately 150 days after lesion detection, with an interquartile range of about 85 to 220 days. In the parent cohort, 10,049 women aged 18 or older were enrolled in Guanacaste, Costa Rica, during about 1993 to 1995 and then followed for approximately 7 years. Median age was about 35 years in cases versus around 40 in controls, and baseline characteristics did not differ significantly. Cases and controls were matched on year of sample collection and on age within five years. An exploratory proof-of-principle case-control study, nested within the Guanacaste HPV Natural History Study in Costa Rica, was conducted to compare TCR repertoires across cervical HPV16 outcomes. HLA typing was available for only a few women, so HLA type could not be excluded as a confounder. Blood from cases was drawn at the visit where the lesion was first identified, while blood from controls was drawn once the infection was no longer detected. The roughly 25 controls were women who cleared a single incident HPV16 infection within 12 months without developing precancer or cancer. What the study reported, not specific to this receptor: Random forest classifiers combining richness and V gene abundances distinguished cases from controls with an estimated AUC of about 0.79. Whether associations preceded infection or resulted from infection could not be shown with the cross-sectional design, and effector/memory subsets and HPV-specific T cells were not isolated. Lower TRBV6-7 relative abundance was observed in cases than in controls (roughly 0.11% versus 0.16%; Bonferroni P = 0.0008). Because the number of T cells in each sample was unknown, differences in richness could reflect differing T-cell content rather than repertoire biology. Across sequencing depths, CIN3+ cases showed significantly higher TCR repertoire richness than controls, but evenness did not differ between the groups.

Every participant had a single incident cervical HPV16 infection, and women with prevalent HPV16 infections were excluded. Cervical HPV DNA was detected by MY09/MY11 PCR and genotyped by dot-blot hybridization. Around 15 mL of heparinized blood was centrifuged, after which the buffy coat was aliquoted, frozen at -30 degrees C, and then stored at -80 degrees C. QIAGEN kits were used to extract genomic DNA from buffy coat specimens. From cysteine to phenylalanine, the CDR3 is 15 amino acids long. The DNA covers only part of the CDR3, 36 bases in frame from base 1. CDR1 MNHNS and CDR2 SASEGT were looked up in the germline V gene. V is cut by 2 bases and J by 1 base, and the space between the germline ends is 12 bases. About this clone: Its antigen is still unknown. Coverage ceases 3 residues before the CDR3 finishes, and the germline J gene fills in the end.

TCR beta CDR3 regions were amplified by multiplex PCR from an average of roughly 1,200 ng genomic DNA per sample using the immunoSEQ assay. To correct primer bias, the assay used a complete synthetic TCR repertoire to set an amplification baseline. The amplicons were sequenced on the Illumina platform. The published analysis was carried out like this. Sequences were error-corrected by clustering with frequency ratios and a modified nearest-neighbor algorithm and were then analyzed in the immunoSEQ Analyzer with IMGT gene definitions. At each rarefaction depth, TCR richness and evenness were averaged over 20 rarefaction repeats, and samples with fewer sequences than the depth were excluded. Relative abundances of V, D and J genes were compared between groups using Wilcoxon rank sum tests, with FDR correction applied. In the blinded duplicates, the intraclass correlation was about 95% for TCR richness and averaged 76.4% across around 70 gene segments. TCRdb re-hosts the immuneACCESS table, in-frame sequences only. Its copies lack some clones; in the studies checked, an unresolved V gene accounts for under half of them, and the cause for the rest is not known. V, J and clone size were drawn from that table, and D and trimming were deduced from the DNA. This specimen's table enumerates some 32,000 clones. The biggest ten clones account for 2.5% to 3.5% of the sample.

This clonotype originated in a woman aged 18 to 75 with a cervical HPV16 infection that either progressed to CIN3+ or cleared (not recorded which). The chain was built from TRBV6-1 and TRBJ2-7; TRBD2 is perhaps the D gene, given 5 matching bases. The sample was blood buffy coat. The encoded CDR3 is CASSESVLGSYEQYF. The CDR3 bases that were read are TGTGCCAGCAGTGAATCGGTACTAGGGTCCTACGAG.